The T cell receptor (beta chain) described here comes from a study of T-cell memory formation after mild COVID-19 (dated by TCRdb to about 2021). Study-level background: TCR sequence clusters from the two donors were largely donor specific. In a couple of donors, T-cell clones that expanded and contracted after mild COVID-19 were tracked by sequencing TCRalpha and TCRbeta repertoires over time. Two young, previously healthy adult volunteers, one female and one male, were included in the cohort.

General study outcomes and caveats: Some responding clones were detected in pre-infection memory, suggesting pre-existing cross-reactive memory T cells joined the SARS-CoV-2 response. Contracting CD4+ clones appeared mostly in the CM and EM memory subsets, whereas CD8+ clones were enriched in EMRA. Clones contracting from day 15 to 85 had balanced CD4/CD8 phenotypes, while a second wave expanding from day 15 to 37 was biased towards CD4+. SARS-CoV-2 specificity was not confirmed for the second-wave clones peaking on day 37. Only two mild cases were covered by the study, and larger cohorts that include severe cases with pre-infection samples were considered necessary.

TCRdb lists the instrument as Illumina NovaSeq 6000. cDNA libraries for TCRalpha and TCRbeta were prepared by 5'RACE using constant-segment primers, with sample barcodes and unique molecular identifiers added. RNA was extracted from every sample with Trizol reagent. Library amplification was performed in two PCR steps, and a second sample barcode and Illumina TruSeq adapters were introduced in the second step. The libraries were sequenced on an Illumina NovaSeq using 2 x 150 bp paired-end reads. As for how the authors treated the data: The reads were demultiplexed and collapsed into UMI-guided consensus sequences using migec v1.2.7. Using mixcr v2.1.11, the UMI consensuses were aligned to TRA and TRB V and J templates and assembled into clonotypes. Expanded or contracted clonotypes were those called significant by both edgeR and NoisET, with noise models trained on biological replicates. For edgeR calls, the thresholds were a false discovery rate-adjusted p below 0.01 and a log2 fold-change of 1. As an exploratory analysis of dynamics, PCA with hierarchical clustering was applied to max-normalized trajectories of the 1000 most abundant clonotypes. The CD4 or CD8 phenotype of responding clones was assigned using the separately sequenced CD4+ and CD8+ repertoires. TCRdb reran the public reads through fastp at Q25 and MiXCR, keeping productive beta chains. Rows are combined by CDR3 protein, so each entry shows the most common genes and DNA. The V and J calls were not made by the authors but by TCRdb's processing. The sample table records about 340,000 distinct CDR3 sequences; under 15% of these occur just once. The ten largest clonotypes hold approximately 20% of the sample.

Relative to germline, V is missing 2 bases and J is missing 5 bases, with 6 bases of the junction outside any gene match. Its CDR3 holds 14 amino acids, cysteine through phenylalanine. The read is trimmed to its CDR3 DNA, 42 bases read in frame from base 1. The germline V gene supplies CDR1 SGHRS and CDR2 YFSETQ. PBMCs were isolated by Ficoll-Paque density gradient centrifugation. There are a few counts of this clonotype. This clone's antigen is unknown. Per-nucleotide qualities are absent, and no much larger clonotype sits a single base away. The material sequenced was PBMCs or a T cell subset sorted from them (not recorded which). The sequence was obtained from a man between 18 and 29 years old who had mild COVID-19 (a few samples of this study predate the infection). The sample titles of this study are shuffled in the database, so cell type and time point are left out; the donor was told from shared clones. The V and J segments used are TRBV5-1 and TRBJ1-1; TRBD1 fits 7 bases in the junction. The CDR3 region reads CASSLGGLETEAFF. The nucleotide sequence is TGCGCCAGCAGCTTAGGGGGCTTGGAGACTGAAGCTTTCTTT.